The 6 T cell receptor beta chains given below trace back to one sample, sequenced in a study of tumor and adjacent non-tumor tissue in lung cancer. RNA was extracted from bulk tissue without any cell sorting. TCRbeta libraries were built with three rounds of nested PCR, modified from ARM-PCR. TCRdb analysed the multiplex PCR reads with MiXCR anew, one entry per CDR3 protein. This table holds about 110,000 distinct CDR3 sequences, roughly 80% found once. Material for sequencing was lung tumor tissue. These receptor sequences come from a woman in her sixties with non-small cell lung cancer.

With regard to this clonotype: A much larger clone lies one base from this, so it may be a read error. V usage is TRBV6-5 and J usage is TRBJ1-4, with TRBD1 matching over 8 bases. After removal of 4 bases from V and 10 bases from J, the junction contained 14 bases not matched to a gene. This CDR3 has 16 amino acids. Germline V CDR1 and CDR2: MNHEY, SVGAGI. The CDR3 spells CASSFSRTGIYGKLFF. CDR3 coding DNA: TGTGCCAGCAGTTTTTCTCGGACAGGGATCTATGGAAAACTGTTTTTT.

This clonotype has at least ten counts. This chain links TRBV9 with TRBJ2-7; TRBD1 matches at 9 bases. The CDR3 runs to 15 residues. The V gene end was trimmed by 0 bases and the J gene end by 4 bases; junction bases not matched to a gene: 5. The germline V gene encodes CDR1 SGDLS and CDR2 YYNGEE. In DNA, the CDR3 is TGTGCCAGCAGCGTAGATGGGACAGGGATTTACGAGCAGTACTTC. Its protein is CASSVDGTGIYEQYF.

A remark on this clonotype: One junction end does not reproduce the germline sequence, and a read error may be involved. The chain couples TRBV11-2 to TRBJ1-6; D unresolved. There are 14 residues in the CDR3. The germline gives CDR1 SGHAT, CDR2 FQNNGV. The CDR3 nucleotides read TGTGCCAACAGCTTAGTAGCATGTAATTCACCCCTTCACTTT. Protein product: CANSLVACNSPLHF.

CDR3 coding DNA: TGTGCTAGGAGCCCCGCCGGGCAGGGCGGTCATACGCAGTATTTT. Translating it yields CARSPAGQGGHTQYF. The gene calls are TRBV11-3 and TRBJ2-3, with D possibly being TRBD1 (5 bases). The CDR3 covers 15 residues. CDR1 and CDR2 (germline): SGHNT, YENEEA.

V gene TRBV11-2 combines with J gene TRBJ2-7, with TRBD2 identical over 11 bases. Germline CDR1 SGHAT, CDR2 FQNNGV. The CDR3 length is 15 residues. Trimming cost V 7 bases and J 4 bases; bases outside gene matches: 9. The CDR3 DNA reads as TGTGCCAGCAACCACCCCGGGACTAGCGGATACGAGCAGTACTTC. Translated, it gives CASNHPGTSGYEQYF.

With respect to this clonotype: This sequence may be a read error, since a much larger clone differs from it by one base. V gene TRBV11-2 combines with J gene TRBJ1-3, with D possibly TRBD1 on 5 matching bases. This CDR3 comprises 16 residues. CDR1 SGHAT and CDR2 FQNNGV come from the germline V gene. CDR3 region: CASSLVRGPSGNSIYF. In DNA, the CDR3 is TGTGCCAGCAGCTTAGTGAGGGGTCCCTCTGGAAACTCCATATATTTT.